A selection of T cell receptor beta chains follows, all from one sample in a study of T-cell memory formation after mild COVID-19. TCRdb re-called the 5' RACE reads through MiXCR, storing one row per CDR3 protein. This repertoire shows 40,000 to 45,000 distinct CDR3 sequences, less than 9.5% found once; its top ten account for approximately 12%. The specimen sequenced was PBMCs or a T cell subset sorted from them (not recorded which). The receptors derive from an adult woman who had mild COVID-19 (a few samples of this study predate the infection). Cell type and time point are not known. CDR3s include the opening cysteine and the closing phenylalanine or tryptophan. The D gene is left open where the match is weak. Not all rows give a size; the values are once, few, many and, for expanded clones, a class.

TRBD1	many	TRBV6-5	TRBJ2-7	CASSQTGGSYEQYF	TGTGCCAGCAGTCAAACAGGGGGCTCCTACGAGCAGTACTTC
NA	few	TRBV10-3	TRBJ1-2	CAISDGRGNYGYTF	TGTGCCATCAGTGATGGCAGGGGTAACTATGGCTACACCTTC
TRBD1	many	TRBV4-2	TRBJ2-1	CASGKVGGNDNEQFF	TGTGCCAGCGGAAAGGTAGGGGGCAACGACAATGAGCAGTTCTTC
NA	few	TRBV3-1	TRBJ2-7	CASSQTDRAYEQYF	TGTGCCAGCAGCCAAACTGACCGAGCCTACGAGCAGTACTTC
TRBD1	NA	TRBV18	TRBJ2-7	CASSADRGHSYEQYF	TGTGCCAGCTCAGCCGACAGGGGTCACTCCTACGAGCAGTACTTC
TRBD2	few	TRBV4-1	TRBJ2-1	CASSQGGAGGGYNEQFF	TGCGCCAGCAGCCAAGGTGGGGCGGGAGGTGGCTACAATGAGCAGTTCTTC
NA	NA	TRBV29-1	TRBJ1-2	CSGGELRGYTF	TGCAGCGGCGGGGAATTACGTGGCTACACCTTC
NA	many	TRBV3-1	TRBJ2-7	CASSQDEAGREQYF	TGTGCCAGCAGCCAAGATGAAGCAGGGCGGGAGCAGTACTTC
NA	few	TRBV7-2	TRBJ1-1	CATAEEGRRGGAFF	TGTGCCACAGCAGAGGAGGGCCGTAGAGGTGGAGCTTTCTTT
TRBD1	NA	TRBV27	TRBJ2-7	CASRLQGARDEQYF	TGTGCCAGCAGACTCCAGGGGGCCAGGGACGAGCAGTACTTC
NA	few	TRBV10-3	TRBJ2-2	CAISESRRGLNTGELFF	TGTGCCATCAGTGAGTCACGGAGGGGGCTAAACACCGGGGAGCTGTTTTTT
TRBD1	many	TRBV6-6	TRBJ2-3	CASRLLGTGGTDTQYF	TGTGCCAGCAGATTACTCGGGACAGGGGGCACAGATACGCAGTATTTT
NA	few	TRBV12-3/TRBV12-4	TRBJ1-1	CASSLGTAYTEAFF	TGTGCCAGCAGTCTCGGGACGGCATACACTGAAGCTTTCTTT
NA	many	TRBV12-3/TRBV12-4	TRBJ2-1	CASSSKRGSPNEQFF	TGTGCCAGCAGTTCTAAAAGAGGCTCACCCAATGAGCAGTTCTTC
NA	NA	TRBV11-1	TRBJ2-1	CASSPPGLEGGDEQFF	TGTGCCAGCAGTCCCCCCGGGCTCGAGGGCGGGGATGAGCAGTTCTTC
NA	many	TRBV29-1	TRBJ2-3	CSVDSSEGNTDTQYF	TGCAGCGTTGACTCGAGCGAAGGGAACACAGATACGCAGTATTTT
TRBD2	many	TRBV20-1	TRBJ2-3	CSARDTLAGIAQYF	TGCAGTGCTAGAGATACCCTAGCGGGAATTGCGCAGTATTTT
NA	NA	TRBV18	TRBJ2-7	CASSPSSSVYEQYF	TGTGCCAGCTCACCATCCTCTAGTGTCTACGAGCAGTACTTC